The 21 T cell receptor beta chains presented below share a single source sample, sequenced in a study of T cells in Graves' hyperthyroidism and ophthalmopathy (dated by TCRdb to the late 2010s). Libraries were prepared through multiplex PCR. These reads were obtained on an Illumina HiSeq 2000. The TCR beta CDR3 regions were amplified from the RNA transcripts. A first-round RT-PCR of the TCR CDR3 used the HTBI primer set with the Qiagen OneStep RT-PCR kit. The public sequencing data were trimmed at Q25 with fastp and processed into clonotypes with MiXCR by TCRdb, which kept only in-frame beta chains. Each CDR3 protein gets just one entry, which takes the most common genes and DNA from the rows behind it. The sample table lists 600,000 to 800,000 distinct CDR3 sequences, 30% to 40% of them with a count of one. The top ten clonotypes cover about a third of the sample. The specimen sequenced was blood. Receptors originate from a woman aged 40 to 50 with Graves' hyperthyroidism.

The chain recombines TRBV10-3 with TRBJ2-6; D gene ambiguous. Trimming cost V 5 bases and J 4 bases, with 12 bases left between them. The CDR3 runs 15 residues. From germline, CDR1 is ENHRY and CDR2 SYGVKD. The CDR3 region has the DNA TGTGCCATCAGTTCTGCGGACGTCGGGGCCAACGTCCTGACTTTC. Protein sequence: CAISSADVGANVLTF.

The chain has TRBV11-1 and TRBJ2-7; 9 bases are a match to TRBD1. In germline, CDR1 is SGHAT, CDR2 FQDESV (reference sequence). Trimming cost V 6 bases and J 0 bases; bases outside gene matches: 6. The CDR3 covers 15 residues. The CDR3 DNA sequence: TGTGCCAGCAGGCAACAGGGGGCCTTCTCCTACGAGCAGTACTTC. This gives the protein CASRQQGAFSYEQYF.

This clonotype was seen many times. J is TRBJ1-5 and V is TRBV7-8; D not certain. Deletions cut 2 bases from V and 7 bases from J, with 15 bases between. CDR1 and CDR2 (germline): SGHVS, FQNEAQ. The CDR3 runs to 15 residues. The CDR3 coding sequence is TGTGCCAGCAGCTTAAAGTGGGCAGGTAGCCAGCCCCAGCATTTT. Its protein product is CASSLKWAGSQPQHF.

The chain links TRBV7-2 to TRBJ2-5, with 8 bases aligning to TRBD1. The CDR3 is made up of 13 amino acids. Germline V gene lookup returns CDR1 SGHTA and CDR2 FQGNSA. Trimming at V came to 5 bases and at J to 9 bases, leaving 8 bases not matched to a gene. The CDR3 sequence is CASSVGQDQPQYF. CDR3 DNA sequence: TGTGCCAGCAGCGTGGGACAGGATCAGCCCCAGTACTTC.

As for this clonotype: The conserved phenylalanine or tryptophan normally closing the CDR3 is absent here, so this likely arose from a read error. CDR3 in DNA: TGCGCCAGCAGCTTGGTGCGGGGGGCACTCCAAGAGACCCAGTACCTC. Its protein is CASSLVRGALQETQYL. The V and J genes are TRBV5-1 and TRBJ2-5, with TRBD2 matching 8 bases. Losses at the gene ends were 0 bases for V and 1 base for J; bases not matched to a gene: 5. Germline values: CDR1 SGHRS, CDR2 YFSETQ. The CDR3 is 16 residues long.

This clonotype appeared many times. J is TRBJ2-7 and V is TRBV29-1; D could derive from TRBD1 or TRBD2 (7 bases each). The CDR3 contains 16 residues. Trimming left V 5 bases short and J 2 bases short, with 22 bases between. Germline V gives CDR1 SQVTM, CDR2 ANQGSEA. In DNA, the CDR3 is TGCAGCGTTCTCACACCAGGGGGAGGGAGAGCCTACGAGCAGTACTTC. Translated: CSVLTPGGGRAYEQYF.

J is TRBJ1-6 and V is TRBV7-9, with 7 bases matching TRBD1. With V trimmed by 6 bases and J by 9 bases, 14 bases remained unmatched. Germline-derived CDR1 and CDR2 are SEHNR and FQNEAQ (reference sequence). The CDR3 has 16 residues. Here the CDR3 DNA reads TGTGCCAGCAGTCGACAGGGATCGACATGGGGTTCACCCCTCCACTTT. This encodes CASSRQGSTWGSPLHF.

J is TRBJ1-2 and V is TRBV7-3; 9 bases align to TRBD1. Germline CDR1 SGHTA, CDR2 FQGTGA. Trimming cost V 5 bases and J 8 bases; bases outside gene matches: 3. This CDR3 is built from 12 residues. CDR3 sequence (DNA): TGTGCCAGCAGCCAGACAGGGGGGGGCTACACCTTC. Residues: CASSQTGGGYTF. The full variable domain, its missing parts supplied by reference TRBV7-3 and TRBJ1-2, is GAGVSQTPSNKVTEKGKYVELRCDPISGHTALYWYRQSLGQGPEFLIYFQGTGAADDSGLPNDRFFAVRPEGSVSTLKIQRTERGDSAVYLCASSQTGGGYTFGSGTRLTVV.

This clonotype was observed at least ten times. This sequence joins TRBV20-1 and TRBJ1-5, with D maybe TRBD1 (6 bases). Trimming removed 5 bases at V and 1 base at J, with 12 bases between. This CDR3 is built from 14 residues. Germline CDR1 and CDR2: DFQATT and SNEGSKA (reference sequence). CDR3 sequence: CSAFRGDSNQPQHF. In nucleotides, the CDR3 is TGCAGTGCTTTTAGGGGGGACAGCAATCAGCCCCAGCATTTT.

The CDR3 is CASSPTGSFGNSPLHF. Here the CDR3 DNA reads TGTGCCAGCAGCCCGACTGGGTCCTTCGGGAATTCACCCCTCCACTTT. This rearrangement joins TRBV2 to TRBJ1-6; D is unclear. V lost 6 bases to trimming and J lost 7 bases, with 19 bases between them. Germline assignment: CDR1 SNHLY and CDR2 FYNNEI. The CDR3 contains 16 residues.

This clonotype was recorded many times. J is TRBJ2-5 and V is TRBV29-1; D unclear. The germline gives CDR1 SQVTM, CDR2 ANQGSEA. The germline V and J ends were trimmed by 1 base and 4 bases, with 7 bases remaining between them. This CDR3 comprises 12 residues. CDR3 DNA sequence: TGCAGCGTTGAAGGCCTCGGAGAGACCCAGTACTTC. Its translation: CSVEGLGETQYF.

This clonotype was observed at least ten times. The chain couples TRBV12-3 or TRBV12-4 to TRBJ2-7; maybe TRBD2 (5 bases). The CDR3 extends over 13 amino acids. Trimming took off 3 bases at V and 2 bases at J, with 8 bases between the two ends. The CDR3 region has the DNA TGTGCCAGCAGTTTCGACGGGACCTACGAGCAGTACTTC. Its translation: CASSFDGTYEQYF.

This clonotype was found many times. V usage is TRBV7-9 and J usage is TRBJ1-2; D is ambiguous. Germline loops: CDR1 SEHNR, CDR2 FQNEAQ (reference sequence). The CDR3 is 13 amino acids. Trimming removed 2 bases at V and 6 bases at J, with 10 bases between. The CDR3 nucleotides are TGTGCCAGCAGCTTATTTGCGGGTGATGGCTACACCTTC. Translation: CASSLFAGDGYTF.

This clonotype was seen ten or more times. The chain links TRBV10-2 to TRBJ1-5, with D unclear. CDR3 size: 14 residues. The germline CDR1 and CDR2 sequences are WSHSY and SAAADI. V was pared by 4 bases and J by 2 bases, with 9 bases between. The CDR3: CASSGSRGNQPQHF. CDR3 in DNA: TGCGCCAGCAGTGGGAGTAGAGGCAATCAGCCCCAGCATTTT.

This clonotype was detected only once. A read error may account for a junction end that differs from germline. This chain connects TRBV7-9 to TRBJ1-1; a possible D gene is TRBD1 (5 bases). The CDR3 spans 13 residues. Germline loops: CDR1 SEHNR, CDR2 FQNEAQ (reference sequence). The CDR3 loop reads CASNLDRNTEAFF. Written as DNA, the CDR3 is TGTGCCAGCAACTTAGACAGAAACACTGAAGCTTTCTTT.

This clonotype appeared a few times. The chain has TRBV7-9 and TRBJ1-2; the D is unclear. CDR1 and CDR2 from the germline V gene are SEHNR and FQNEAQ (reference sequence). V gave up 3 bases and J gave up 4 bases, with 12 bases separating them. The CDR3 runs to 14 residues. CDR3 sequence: CASSLNTTFYGYTF. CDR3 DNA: TGTGCCAGCAGCTTGAATACAACCTTCTATGGCTACACCTTC.

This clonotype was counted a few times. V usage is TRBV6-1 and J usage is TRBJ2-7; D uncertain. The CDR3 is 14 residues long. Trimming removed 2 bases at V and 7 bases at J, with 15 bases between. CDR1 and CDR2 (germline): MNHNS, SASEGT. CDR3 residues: CASSEWPTPGEQYF. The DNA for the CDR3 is TGTGCCAGCAGTGAATGGCCCACCCCTGGAGAGCAGTACTTC.

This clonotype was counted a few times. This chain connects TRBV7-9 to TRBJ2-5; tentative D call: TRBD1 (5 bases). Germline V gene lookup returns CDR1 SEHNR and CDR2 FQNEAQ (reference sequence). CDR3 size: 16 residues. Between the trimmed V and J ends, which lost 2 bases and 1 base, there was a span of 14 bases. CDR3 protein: CASSLQGASIQETQYF. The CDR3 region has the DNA TGTGCCAGCAGCTTACAGGGCGCAAGCATCCAAGAGACCCAGTACTTC. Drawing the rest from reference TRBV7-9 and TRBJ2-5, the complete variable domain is DTGVSQNPRHKITKRGQNVTFRCDPISEHNRLYWYRQTLGQGPEFLTYFQNEAQLEKSRLLSDRFSAERPKGSFSTLEIQRTEQGDSAMYLCASSLQGASIQETQYFGPGTRLLVL.

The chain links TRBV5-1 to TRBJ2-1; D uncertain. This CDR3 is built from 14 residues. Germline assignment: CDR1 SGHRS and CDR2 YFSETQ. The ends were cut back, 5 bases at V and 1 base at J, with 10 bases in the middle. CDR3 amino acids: CASSGVGSYNEQFF. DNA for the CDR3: TGCGCCAGCAGTGGTGTCGGGTCCTACAATGAGCAGTTCTTC.

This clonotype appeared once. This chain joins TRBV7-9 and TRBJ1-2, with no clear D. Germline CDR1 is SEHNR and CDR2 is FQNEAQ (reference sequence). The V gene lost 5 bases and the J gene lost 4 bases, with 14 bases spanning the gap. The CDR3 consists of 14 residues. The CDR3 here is CASSHPLDPYGYTF. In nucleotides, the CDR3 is TGTGCCAGCAGCCACCCCTTAGACCCCTATGGCTACACCTTC.

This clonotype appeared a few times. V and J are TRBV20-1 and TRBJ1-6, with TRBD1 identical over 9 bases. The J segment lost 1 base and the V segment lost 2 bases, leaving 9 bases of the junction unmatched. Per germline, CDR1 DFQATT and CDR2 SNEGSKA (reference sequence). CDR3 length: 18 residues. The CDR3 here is CSARIGGDRASYNSPLHF. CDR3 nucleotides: TGCAGTGCTAGAATCGGAGGGGACAGGGCTTCCTATAATTCACCCCTCCACTTT.